What follows are 20 T cell receptor beta chains derived from one specimen sequenced in a study of OX40 agonist ivuxolimab in advanced cancers. TCRdb's table, derived via immunoSEQ multiplex PCR, lists solely in-frame clones and lacks some. The data hold approximately 79,000 clones, with nearly 95% observed a single time. This material consisted of CD4+ or CD8+ T cells sorted from blood, taken in a trial of the OX40 agonist ivuxolimab. The origin of the receptors is an adult with an advanced solid tumor such as melanoma, head and neck, liver or kidney cancer.

The rearrangement joins TRBV28 to TRBJ2-7; perhaps TRBD1 as D (5 bases). The CDR3 sequence is 11 residues long. V was pared by 5 bases and J by 3 bases, with 5 bases between. The germline V gene encodes CDR1 MDHEN and CDR2 SYDVKM. The CDR3 here is CASSDSYEQYF. The CDR3 nucleotides are TGTGCCAGCAGTGACAGCTACGAGCAGTACTTC.

This sequence joins TRBV9 and TRBJ2-3; TRBD2 aligns across 9 bases. Germline V CDR1 and CDR2: SGDLS, YYNGEE. This CDR3 region has 12 residues. Trimming at V came to 5 bases and at J to 6 bases, leaving 1 base not matched to a gene. CDR3 loop: CASRGLADTQYF. The CDR3 DNA is TGTGCCAGCAGAGGACTAGCGGATACGCAGTATTTT.

CDR3 DNA: TGTGCCAGTAGCGCGGGACACTCCTACGAGCAGTACTTC. Its translation is CASSAGHSYEQYF. The genes are TRBV19 and TRBJ2-7; D possibly matches TRBD1 or TRBD2 (6 bases each). The CDR3 is made up of 13 amino acids. Per germline, CDR1 LNHDA and CDR2 SQIVND (reference sequence). V was trimmed by 6 bases and J by 0 bases, leaving 9 bases between them. The whole variable domain, filled in from reference TRBV19 and TRBJ2-7, reads DGGITQSPKYLFRKEGQNVTLSCEQNLNHDAMYWYRQDPGQGLRLIYYSQIVNDFQKGDIAEGYSVSREKKESFPLTVTSAQKNPTAFYLCASSAGHSYEQYFGPGTRLTVT.

V gene TRBV5-1 combines with J gene TRBJ1-1, with 7 bases identical to TRBD1. Per the germline V gene, CDR1 is SGHRS and CDR2 is YFSETQ. The CDR3 is made up of 17 amino acids. With V trimmed by 3 bases and J by 5 bases, 16 bases remained unmatched. Here the CDR3 reads CASSWEGSRGRWTEAFF. In nucleotides, the CDR3 is TGCGCCAGCAGCTGGGAGGGGTCGAGGGGGCGATGGACTGAAGCTTTCTTT. The whole variable domain, filled in from reference TRBV5-1 and TRBJ1-1, reads KAGVTQTPRYLIKTRGQQVTLSCSPISGHRSVSWYQQTPGQGLQFLFEYFSETQRNKGNFPGRFSGRQFSNSRSEMNVSTLELGDSALYLCASSWEGSRGRWTEAFFGQGTRLTVV.

Only one count was recorded for this clone. J is TRBJ1-5 and V is TRBV5-5; D not resolved. Germline loops: CDR1 SGHKS, CDR2 YYEKEE (reference sequence). V lost 0 bases and J lost 0, with 7 bases in between. The CDR3 runs 15 residues. As DNA, the CDR3 is TGTGCCAGCAGCTTGGTGGTGGATAGCAATCAGCCCCAGCATTTT. As protein: CASSLVVDSNQPQHF.

The chain combines TRBV23-1 with TRBJ2-7; D not certain. TRBV23-1 is recorded as an ORF, its role being uncertain. The CDR3 extends over 16 amino acids. V dropped 6 bases and J dropped 3 bases, with 21 bases sitting between them. The CDR3 DNA reads as TGCGCCAGCAGCCCTGCCCAAGGTCTGCCCATCTACGAGCAGTACTTC. It is translated as CASSPAQGLPIYEQYF.

J is TRBJ2-7 and V is TRBV6-5; D ambiguous. CDR1 is MNHEY, CDR2 SVGAGI, per germline. Trimming left V 5 bases short and J 0 bases short, with 8 bases between. The length of the CDR3 is 13 residues. The CDR3 bases are TGTGCCAGCAGTCCCAGAAGCTCCTACGAGCAGTACTTC. It is translated as CASSPRSSYEQYF.

The chain couples TRBV9 to TRBJ2-7; possibly TRBD1 or TRBD2 for D (5 bases each). Trimming shortened V by 4 bases and J by 3 bases, and 20 bases separated the two germline ends. The CDR3 extends over 16 amino acids. Germline assignment: CDR1 SGDLS and CDR2 YYNGEE. The CDR3 sequence is CASSLAVGGHGYEQYF. The CDR3 coding sequence is TGTGCCAGCAGCCTCGCGGTTGGGGGTCACGGCTACGAGCAGTACTTC.

The CDR3 region has the DNA TGTGCCAGCAGCGCCCTCCCAACAGGGGTGGTGAACATTCAGTACTTC. This sequence encodes CASSALPTGVVNIQYF. J is TRBJ2-4 and V is TRBV9; TRBD1 matches at 7 bases. Germline CDR1 and CDR2: SGDLS and YYNGEE. CDR3 length: 16 residues. Losses at the gene ends were 3 bases for V and 7 bases for J; bases not matched to a gene: 13.

The rearrangement joins TRBV27 to TRBJ2-5, with D unclear. Trimming left V 5 bases short and J 5 bases short, with 21 bases between. CDR3 length: 16 residues. The germline CDR1 and CDR2 sequences are MNHEY and SMNVEV (reference sequence). CDR3 amino acids: CASSQALGLVQETQYF. The CDR3 bases are TGTGCCAGCAGTCAGGCCCTGGGGTTAGTCCAGGAGACCCAGTACTTC.

V and J are TRBV7-6 and TRBJ2-2, with TRBD1 matching 9 bases. The V gene end was trimmed by 4 bases and the J gene end by 9 bases; junction bases not matched to a gene: 24. Germline V gene lookup returns CDR1 SGHVS and CDR2 FNYEAQ. The CDR3 sequence is 20 residues long. CDR3 loop: CASSSKTGGKYRAGVRELFF. In DNA form, the CDR3 reads TGTGCCAGCAGCTCAAAGACAGGGGGGAAGTATCGGGCAGGCGTCCGGGAGCTGTTTTTT.

This chain joins TRBV4-3 and TRBJ2-7; 7 bases match TRBD2. J was trimmed by 2 bases and V by 1 base; bases with no gene match: 5. CDR3 size: 15 residues. The germline V gene encodes CDR1 LGHNA and CDR2 YSLEER. This CDR3 is CASSQVGGNTYEQYF. The CDR3 bases are TGCGCCAGCAGCCAAGTCGGGGGGAATACCTACGAGCAGTACTTC.

V is TRBV28 and J is TRBJ2-1; a possible D gene is TRBD2 (7 bases). CDR3 length equals 18 residues. V was shortened by 2 bases and J by 8 bases, with 25 bases between the two germline ends. Per germline, CDR1 MDHEN and CDR2 SYDVKM. CDR3 bases: TGTGCCAGCAGTTTACCTTGGGGACTCGTACAGGGAGGGGATGAGCAGTTCTTC. It specifies CASSLPWGLVQGGDEQFF.

V gene TRBV6-1 combines with J gene TRBJ2-1; D may be TRBD2 (7 bases). CDR1 is MNHNS and CDR2 is SASEGT in the germline V gene. The CDR3 has 16 residues. V was trimmed by 4 bases and J by 7 bases, leaving 20 bases between them. CDR3 nucleotides: TGTGCCAGCAGTGGGGGGGGCACCTCCCCTTTGAATGAGCAGTTCTTC. Protein sequence: CASSGGGTSPLNEQFF.

This rearrangement joins TRBV19 to TRBJ1-1, with 9 bases fitting TRBD1. The junction had 3 bases not matched to a gene; V was cut back by 6 bases and J by 1 base. The V gene's germline CDR1 is LNHDA and CDR2 SQIVND (reference sequence). CDR3 size: 14 residues. CDR3 protein: CASRGQGTNTEAFF. The CDR3 bases are TGTGCCAGTAGGGGACAGGGAACGAACACTGAAGCTTTCTTT.

V and J are TRBV13 and TRBJ2-7; D remains unclear. There are 13 residues in the CDR3. CDR1 is PRHDT and CDR2 is FYEKMQ in the germline V gene (reference sequence). Trimming left V 5 bases short and J 5 bases short, with 13 bases between. As DNA, the CDR3 is TGTGCCAGCAGCCCCCGACGAGCGAACGAGCAGTACTTC. It yields the protein CASSPRRANEQYF.

The chain uses TRBV27 and TRBJ1-5, with D uncertain. Trimming removed 5 bases from V and 3 bases from J, with 8 bases in between. CDR1 is MNHEY, CDR2 SMNVEV, per germline (reference sequence). The CDR3 covers 13 residues. CDR3 sequence: CASSPKINQPQHF. CDR3 DNA sequence: TGTGCCAGCAGTCCCAAGATCAATCAGCCCCAGCATTTT.

The rearrangement links TRBV11-3 to TRBJ2-3, with 13 bases that match TRBD2. V lost 5 bases to trimming and J lost 2 bases; unmatched junction nucleotides: 4. Germline loops: CDR1 SGHNT, CDR2 YENEEA. This CDR3 comprises 16 residues. CDR3 loop: CASSRTSGSDTDTQYF. The CDR3 coding sequence is TGTGCCAGCAGCAGGACTAGCGGGAGCGACACAGATACGCAGTATTTT.

This chain links TRBV28 with TRBJ1-2; 12 bases line up with TRBD1. Germline V gene sequence: CDR1 MDHEN, CDR2 SYDVKM. The CDR3 sequence is 14 residues long. J was trimmed by 8 bases and V by 4 bases; bases with no gene match: 5. The CDR3 region has the DNA TGTGCCAGCAGTTATGGGACAGGGGGCTGGGGCTACACCTTC. It yields the protein CASSYGTGGWGYTF.

V usage is TRBV28 and J usage is TRBJ2-7; TRBD1 agrees at 9 bases. V dropped 6 bases and J dropped 5; count of bases not matched to a gene: 8. The CDR3 is made up of 14 amino acids. Germline loops: CDR1 MDHEN, CDR2 SYDVKM. The CDR3 spells CASRDTGGKDEQYF. The CDR3 coding sequence is TGTGCCAGCAGGGATACAGGGGGCAAGGACGAGCAGTACTTC.